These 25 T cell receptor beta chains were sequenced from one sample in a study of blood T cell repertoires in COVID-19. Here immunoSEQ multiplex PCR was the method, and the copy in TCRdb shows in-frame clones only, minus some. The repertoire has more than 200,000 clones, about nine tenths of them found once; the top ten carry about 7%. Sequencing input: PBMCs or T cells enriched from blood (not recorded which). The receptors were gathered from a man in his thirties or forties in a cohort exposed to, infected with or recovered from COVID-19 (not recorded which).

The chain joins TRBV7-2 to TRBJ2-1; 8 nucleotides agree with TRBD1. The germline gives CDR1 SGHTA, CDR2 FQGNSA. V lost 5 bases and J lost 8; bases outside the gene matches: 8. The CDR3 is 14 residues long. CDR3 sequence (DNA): TGTGCCAGCAGCCGCAGGACAGGGCGGGATGAGCAGTTCTTC. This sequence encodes CASSRRTGRDEQFF.

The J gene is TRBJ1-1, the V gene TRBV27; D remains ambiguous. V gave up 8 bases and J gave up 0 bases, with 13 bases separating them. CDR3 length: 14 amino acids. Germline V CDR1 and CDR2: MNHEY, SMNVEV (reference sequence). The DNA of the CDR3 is TGTGCCAGCCAACGAGGCATCTTGAACACTGAAGCTTTCTTT. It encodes CASQRGILNTEAFF.

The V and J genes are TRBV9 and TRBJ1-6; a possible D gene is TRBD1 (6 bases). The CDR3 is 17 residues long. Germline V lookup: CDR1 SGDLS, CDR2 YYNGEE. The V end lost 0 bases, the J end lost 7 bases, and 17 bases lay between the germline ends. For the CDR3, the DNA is TGTGCCAGCAGCGTAGCCCCAGGGACACGGAACAATTCACCCCTCCACTTT. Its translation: CASSVAPGTRNNSPLHF.

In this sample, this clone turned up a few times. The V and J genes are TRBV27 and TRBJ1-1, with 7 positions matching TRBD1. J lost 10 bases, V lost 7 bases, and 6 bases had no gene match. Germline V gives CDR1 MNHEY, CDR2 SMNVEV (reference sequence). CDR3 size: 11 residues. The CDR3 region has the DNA TGTGCCAGCAAACAGGGGCTAGCAGCTTTCTTT. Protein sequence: CASKQGLAAFF.

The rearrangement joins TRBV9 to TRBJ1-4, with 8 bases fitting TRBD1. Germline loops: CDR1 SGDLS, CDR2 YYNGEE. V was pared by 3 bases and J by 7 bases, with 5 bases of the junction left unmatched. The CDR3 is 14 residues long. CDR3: CASSGTTGAEKLFF. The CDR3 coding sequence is TGTGCCAGCAGCGGAACGACAGGGGCTGAAAAACTGTTTTTT.

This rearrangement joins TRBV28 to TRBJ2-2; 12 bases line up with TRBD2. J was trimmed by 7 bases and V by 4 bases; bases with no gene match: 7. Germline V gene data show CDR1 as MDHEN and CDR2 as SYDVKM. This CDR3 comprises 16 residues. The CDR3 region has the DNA TGTGCCAGCAGTTCGGGGGGACTAGCGGGTGTCGGGGAGCTGTTTTTT. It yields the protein CASSSGGLAGVGELFF. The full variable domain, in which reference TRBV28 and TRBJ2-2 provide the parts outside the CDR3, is DVKVTQSSRYLVKRTGEKVFLECVQDMDHENMFWYRQDPGLGLRLIYFSYDVKMKEKGDIPEGYSVSREKKERFSLILESASTNQTSMYLCASSSGGLAGVGELFFGEGSRLTVL.

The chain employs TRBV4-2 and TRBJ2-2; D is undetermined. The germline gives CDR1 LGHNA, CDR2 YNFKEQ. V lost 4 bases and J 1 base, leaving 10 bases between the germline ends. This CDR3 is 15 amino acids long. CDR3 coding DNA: TGTGCCAGCAGCCGGGCCGCCGAGAACACCGGGGAGCTGTTTTTT. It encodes CASSRAAENTGELFF.

CDR3 sequence (DNA): TGTGCCAGCAGCTCCCGGACAGGGAACCAGCATTTT. Amino acid sequence: CASSSRTGNQHF. The J gene is TRBJ1-5, the V gene TRBV5-8, with 8 bases identical to TRBD1. This CDR3 is 12 amino acids long. Germline V gives CDR1 SGHTS, CDR2 YDEGEE. V lost 3 bases and J lost 12; bases outside the gene matches: 5. The full variable domain, rest sourced from reference TRBV5-8 and TRBJ1-5, is EAGVTQSPTHLIKTRGQQATLRCSPISGHTSVYWYQQALGLGLQFLLWYDEGEERNRGNFPPRFSGRQFPNYSSELNVNALELEDSALYLCASSSRTGNQHFGDGTRLSIL.

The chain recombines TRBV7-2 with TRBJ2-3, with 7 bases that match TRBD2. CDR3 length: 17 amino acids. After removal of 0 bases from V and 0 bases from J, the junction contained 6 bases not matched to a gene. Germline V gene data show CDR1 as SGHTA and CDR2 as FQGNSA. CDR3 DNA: TGTGCCAGCAGCTTAGCTCAGACTAGCCCGAGCACAGATACGCAGTATTTT. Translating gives CASSLAQTSPSTDTQYF.

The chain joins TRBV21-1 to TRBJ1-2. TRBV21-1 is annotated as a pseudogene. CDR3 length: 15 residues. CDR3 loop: CASSKKVGRNYGYTF. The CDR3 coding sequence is TGTGCCAGCAGCAAAAAAGTGGGGAGGAACTATGGCTACACCTTC.

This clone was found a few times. The CDR3 spells CATSRDRADTQYF. For the CDR3, the DNA is TGTGCCACCAGCAGAGATCGCGCAGATACGCAGTATTTT. J is TRBJ2-3 and V is TRBV15; no clear D gene. From germline, CDR1 is LNHNV and CDR2 YYDKDF (reference sequence). V lost 0 bases and J 4 bases, leaving 5 bases between the germline ends. This CDR3 spans 13 amino acids. The full variable domain, completed using reference TRBV15 and TRBJ2-3, is DAMVIQNPRYQVTQFGKPVTLSCSQTLNHNVMYWYQQKSSQAPKLLFHYYDKDFNNEADTPDNFQSRRPNTSFCFLDIRSPGLGDTAMYLCATSRDRADTQYFGPGTRLTVL.

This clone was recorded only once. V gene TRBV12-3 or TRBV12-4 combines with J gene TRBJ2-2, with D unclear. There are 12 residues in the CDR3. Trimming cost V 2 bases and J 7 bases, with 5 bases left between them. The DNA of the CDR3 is TGTGCCAGCAGTTTATCGGTCGGGGAGCTGTTTTTT. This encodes CASSLSVGELFF.

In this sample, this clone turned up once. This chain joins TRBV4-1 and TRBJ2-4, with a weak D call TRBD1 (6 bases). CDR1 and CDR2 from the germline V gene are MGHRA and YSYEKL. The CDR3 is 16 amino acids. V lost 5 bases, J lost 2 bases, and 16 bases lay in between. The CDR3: CASSTPLRGTKNIQYF. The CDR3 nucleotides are TGCGCCAGCAGCACACCTTTGAGGGGGACCAAAAACATTCAGTACTTC.

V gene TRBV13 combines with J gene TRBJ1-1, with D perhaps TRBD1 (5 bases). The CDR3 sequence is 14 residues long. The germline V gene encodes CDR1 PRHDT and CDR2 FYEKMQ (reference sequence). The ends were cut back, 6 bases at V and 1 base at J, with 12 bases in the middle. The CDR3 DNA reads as TGTGCCAGCAGTCCGATAAGGGGGAACACTGAAGCTTTCTTT. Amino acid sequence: CASSPIRGNTEAFF.

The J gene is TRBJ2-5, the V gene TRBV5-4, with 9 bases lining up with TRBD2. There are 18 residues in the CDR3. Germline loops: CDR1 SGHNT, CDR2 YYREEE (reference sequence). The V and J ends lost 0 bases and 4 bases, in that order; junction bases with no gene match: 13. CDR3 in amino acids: CASSLVAARGRARETQYF. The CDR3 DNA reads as TGTGCCAGCAGCTTGGTCGCGGCTCGCGGGAGGGCTCGAGAGACCCAGTACTTC.

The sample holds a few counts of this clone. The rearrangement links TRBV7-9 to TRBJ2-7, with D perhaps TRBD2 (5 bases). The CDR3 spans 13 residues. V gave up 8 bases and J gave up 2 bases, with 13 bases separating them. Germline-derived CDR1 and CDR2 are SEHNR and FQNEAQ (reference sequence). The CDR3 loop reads CASAAETPYEQYF. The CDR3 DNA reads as TGTGCCAGCGCAGCGGAGACTCCCTACGAGCAGTACTTC.

In DNA form, the CDR3 reads TGCAGTGCTATTTCAAAAGAGACCCAGTACTTC. Translation: CSAISKETQYF. This chain links TRBV20-1 with TRBJ2-5; D unresolved. Germline loops: CDR1 DFQATT, CDR2 SNEGSKA (reference sequence). V was clipped by 4 bases and J by 3 bases, with 6 bases between them. The CDR3 runs to 11 residues.

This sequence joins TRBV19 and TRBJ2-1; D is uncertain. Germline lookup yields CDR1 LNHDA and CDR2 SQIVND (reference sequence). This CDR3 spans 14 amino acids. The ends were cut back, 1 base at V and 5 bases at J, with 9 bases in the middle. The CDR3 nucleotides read TGTGCCAGTAGTATAGGCGTTCGGGACAATGAGCAGTTCTTC. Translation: CASSIGVRDNEQFF. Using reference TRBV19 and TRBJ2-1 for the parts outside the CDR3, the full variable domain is DGGITQSPKYLFRKEGQNVTLSCEQNLNHDAMYWYRQDPGQGLRLIYYSQIVNDFQKGDIAEGYSVSREKKESFPLTVTSAQKNPTAFYLCASSIGVRDNEQFFGPGTRLTVL.

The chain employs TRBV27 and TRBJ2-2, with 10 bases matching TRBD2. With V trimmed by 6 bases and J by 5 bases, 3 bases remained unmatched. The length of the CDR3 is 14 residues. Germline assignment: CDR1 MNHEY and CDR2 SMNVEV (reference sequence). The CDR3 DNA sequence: TGTGCCAGCAGACTAGCGGGAAGAACCGGGGAGCTGTTTTTT. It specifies CASRLAGRTGELFF.

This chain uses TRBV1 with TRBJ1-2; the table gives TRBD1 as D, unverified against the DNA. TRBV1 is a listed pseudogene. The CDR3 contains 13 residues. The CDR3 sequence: CTSSRTHRDGYTF. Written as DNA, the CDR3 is TGCACCAGCAGCCGGACTCACAGGGATGGCTACACCTTC.

The CDR3 DNA follows: TGTGCCAGCAGTGAAAACCCAATAACTAGCATGCCAGATACGCAGTATTTT. It specifies CASSENPITSMPDTQYF. The rearrangement links TRBV6-1 to TRBJ2-3, with D perhaps TRBD2 (6 bases). CDR3 length: 17 amino acids. Between the trimmed V and J ends, which lost 2 bases and 4 bases, there was a span of 19 bases. Germline CDR1 reads MNHNS; CDR2 reads SASEGT.

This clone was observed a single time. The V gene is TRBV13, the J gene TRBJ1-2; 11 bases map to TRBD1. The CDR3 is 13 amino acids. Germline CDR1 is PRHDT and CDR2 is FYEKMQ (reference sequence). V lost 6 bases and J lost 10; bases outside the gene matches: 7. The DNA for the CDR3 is TGTGCCAGCAGTGTCGGACAGGGGGCGGACTACACCTTC. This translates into CASSVGQGADYTF.

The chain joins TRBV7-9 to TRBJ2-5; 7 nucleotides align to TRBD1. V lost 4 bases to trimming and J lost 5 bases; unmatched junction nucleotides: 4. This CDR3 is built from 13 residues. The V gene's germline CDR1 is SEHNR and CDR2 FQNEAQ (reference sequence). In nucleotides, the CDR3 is TGTGCCAGCAGCTGGACAGGACCGGAGACCCAGTACTTC. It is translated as CASSWTGPETQYF.

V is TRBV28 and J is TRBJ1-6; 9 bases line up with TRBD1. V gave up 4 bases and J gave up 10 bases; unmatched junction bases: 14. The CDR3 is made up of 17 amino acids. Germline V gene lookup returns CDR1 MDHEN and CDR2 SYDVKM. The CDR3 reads CASSSRISRTGVSPLHF. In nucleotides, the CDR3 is TGTGCCAGCAGTTCGCGAATTTCACGGACAGGGGTCTCACCCCTCCACTTT.

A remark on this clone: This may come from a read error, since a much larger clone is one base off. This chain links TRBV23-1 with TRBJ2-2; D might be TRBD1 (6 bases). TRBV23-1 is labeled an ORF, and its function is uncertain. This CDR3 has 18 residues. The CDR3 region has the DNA TGCATCGCTGCTGTTGACAGGTCCTATCTTCCGAACACCGGGGAGCTGTTTTTT. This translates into CIAAVDRSYLPNTGELFF.